The 5 T cell receptor beta chains listed next were all sequenced from one sample in a study of blood T cell repertoires in COVID-19. The assay was immunoSEQ multiplex PCR, and TCRdb's table has in-frame clones only and misses some. The sample holds fewer than 350,000 clones, approximately 91% seen once. The specimen was PBMCs or T cells enriched from blood (not recorded which). Receptors originate from a woman aged 40 to 49 with acute COVID-19.

In this sample, this clone turned up a few times. The V and J genes are TRBV18 and TRBJ2-3; 8 nucleotides align to TRBD2. J gave up 5 bases and V 3 bases, and 10 bases lay outside the gene matches. CDR1 and CDR2 from the germline V gene are KGHSH and LQKENI. CDR3 length: 16 residues. CDR3 bases: TGTGCCAGCTCACCGTCGACTAGCGATCGGCGAGATACGCAGTATTTT. Its protein is CASSPSTSDRRDTQYF.

The rearrangement uses TRBV30 and TRBJ2-7; 10 bases map to TRBD1. This CDR3 is built from 13 residues. Per germline, CDR1 GTSNPN and CDR2 SVGIG (reference sequence). V lost 7 bases to trimming and J lost 4 bases; unmatched junction nucleotides: 7. CDR3 loop: CAFSGTGVYEQYF. DNA of the CDR3: TGTGCCTTCTCCGGGACAGGGGTTTACGAGCAGTACTTC.

The J gene is TRBJ1-2, the V gene TRBV3-1 (or the pseudogene TRBV3-2), with 12 bases matching TRBD1. From germline, CDR1 is LGHDT and CDR2 YNNKEL (reference sequence). Trimming cost V 4 bases and J 7 bases; bases outside gene matches: 13. The CDR3 extends over 17 amino acids. CDR3 residues: CASSRGTGGLLSGGYTF. Here the CDR3 DNA reads TGTGCCAGCAGCCGAGGGACAGGGGGCCTTTTGTCGGGTGGCTACACCTTC.

This sequence joins TRBV19 and TRBJ1-2; D remains ambiguous. In germline, CDR1 is LNHDA, CDR2 SQIVND (reference sequence). The CDR3 covers 13 residues. The germline V and J ends were trimmed by 4 bases and 3 bases, with 9 bases remaining between them. The CDR3 nucleotides are TGTGCCAGTAGTAGAGGGTTGTACTATGGCTACACCTTC. The encoded protein is CASSRGLYYGYTF.

The rearrangement uses TRBV7-9 and TRBJ2-2; 13 nucleotides line up with TRBD2. V lost 3 bases to trimming and J lost 6 bases; unmatched junction nucleotides: 7. CDR1 is SEHNR and CDR2 is FQNEAQ in the germline V gene (reference sequence). The CDR3 has 17 residues. CDR3 nucleotide sequence: TGTGCCAGCAGCTTCCAACCGGGACTAGCGGGACCCGGGGAGCTGTTTTTT. This gives the protein CASSFQPGLAGPGELFF.